The present entry profiles one T cell receptor (beta chain) with its context. These data originate in a study of technical replicates of blood from several donors. Losses at the gene ends were 4 bases for V and 1 base for J; bases not matched to a gene: 0. CDR3 length equals 14 residues. Looked up from germline, CDR1 is SGHRS and CDR2 is YFSETQ. The method was immunoSEQ multiplex PCR; TCRdb's version includes in-frame clones alone and lacks a portion of them. The table has more than 45,000 clones, roughly 94% seen once; the top ten hold around 3%. The receptor's source is a human donor in good health. Some clones in this sample may be carry-over from other donors' samples. The chain combines TRBV5-1 with TRBJ2-3; 10 bases line up with TRBD2. The specimen sequenced was PBMCs. In DNA, the CDR3 is TGCGCCAGCAGCGGGACTAGCGGCACAGATACGCAGTATTTT. This encodes CASSGTSGTDTQYF.